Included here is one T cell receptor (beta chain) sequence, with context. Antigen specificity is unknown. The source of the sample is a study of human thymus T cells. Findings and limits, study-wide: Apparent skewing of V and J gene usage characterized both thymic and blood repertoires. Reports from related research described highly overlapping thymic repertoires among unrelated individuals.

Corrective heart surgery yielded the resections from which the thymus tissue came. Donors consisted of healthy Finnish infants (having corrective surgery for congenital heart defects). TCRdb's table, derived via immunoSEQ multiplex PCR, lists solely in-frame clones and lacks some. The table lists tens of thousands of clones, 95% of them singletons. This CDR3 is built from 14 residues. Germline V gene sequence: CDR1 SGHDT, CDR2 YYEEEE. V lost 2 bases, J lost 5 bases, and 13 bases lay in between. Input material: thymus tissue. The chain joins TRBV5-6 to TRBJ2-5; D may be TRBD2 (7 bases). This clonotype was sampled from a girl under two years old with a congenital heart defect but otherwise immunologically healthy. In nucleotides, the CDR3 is TGTGCCAGCAGCTTTGGGGGGGCTAGGGAGACCCAGTACTTC. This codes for CASSFGGARETQYF.